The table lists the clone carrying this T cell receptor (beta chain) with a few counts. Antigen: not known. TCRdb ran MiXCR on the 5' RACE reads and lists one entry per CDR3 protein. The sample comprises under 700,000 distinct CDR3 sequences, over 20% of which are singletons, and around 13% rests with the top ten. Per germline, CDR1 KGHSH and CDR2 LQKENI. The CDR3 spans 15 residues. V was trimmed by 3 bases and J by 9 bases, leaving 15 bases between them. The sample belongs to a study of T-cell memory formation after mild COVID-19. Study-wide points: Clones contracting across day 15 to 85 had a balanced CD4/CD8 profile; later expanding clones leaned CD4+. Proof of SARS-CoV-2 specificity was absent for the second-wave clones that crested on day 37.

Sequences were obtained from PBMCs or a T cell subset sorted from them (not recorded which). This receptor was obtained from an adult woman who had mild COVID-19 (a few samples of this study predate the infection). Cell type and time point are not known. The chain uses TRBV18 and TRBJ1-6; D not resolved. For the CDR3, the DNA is TGTGCCAGCTCACCCGGGAGGGAAGCCGGTTCACCCCTCCACTTT. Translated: CASSPGREAGSPLHF.